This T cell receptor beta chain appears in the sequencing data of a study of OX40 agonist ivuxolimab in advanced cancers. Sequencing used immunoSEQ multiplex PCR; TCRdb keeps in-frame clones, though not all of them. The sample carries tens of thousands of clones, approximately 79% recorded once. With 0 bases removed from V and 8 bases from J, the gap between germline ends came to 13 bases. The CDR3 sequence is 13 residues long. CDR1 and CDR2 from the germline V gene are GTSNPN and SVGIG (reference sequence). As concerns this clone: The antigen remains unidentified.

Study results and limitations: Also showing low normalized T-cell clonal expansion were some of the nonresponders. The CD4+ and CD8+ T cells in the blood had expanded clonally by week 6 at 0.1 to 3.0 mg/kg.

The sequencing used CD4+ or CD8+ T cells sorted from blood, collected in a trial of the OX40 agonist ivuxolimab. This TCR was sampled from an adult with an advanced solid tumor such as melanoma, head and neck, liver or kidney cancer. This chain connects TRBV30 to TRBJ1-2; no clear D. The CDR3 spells CAWSVGGGGGYTF. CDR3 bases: TGTGCCTGGAGTGTAGGCGGAGGAGGAGGCTACACCTTC.